This passage covers 28 T cell receptor beta chains from one sample sequenced in a study. Using its own MiXCR run on the RT-PCR reads, TCRdb lists one record per CDR3 protein. The table shows fewer than 800,000 distinct CDR3 sequences, with 14% occurring only once. What was sequenced was memory CD4+ T cells from blood. These receptors were obtained from a female donor in good health, serving as a healthy control.

The chain combines TRBV6-1 with TRBJ1-6; TRBD1 might be the D (6 bases). V was clipped by 1 base and J by 5 bases, with 15 bases between them. The CDR3 is made up of 17 amino acids. Germline lookup yields CDR1 MNHNS and CDR2 SASEGT. The DNA of the CDR3 is TGTGCCAGCAGTGAAGTTGAAGGACAGTGGAATAATTCACCCCTCCACTTT. This encodes CASSEVEGQWNNSPLHF.

This clonotype appeared many times. The V and J genes are TRBV12-3 or TRBV12-4 and TRBJ2-5; 8 bases are shared with TRBD2. The length of the CDR3 is 14 residues. V lost 3 bases, J lost 3 bases, and 3 bases stayed unmatched. The CDR3 DNA reads as TGTGCCAGCAGTTTCGGAGCGGGAGAAGAGACCCAGTACTTC. Translated, it gives CASSFGAGEETQYF.

This clonotype was seen a few times. The J gene is TRBJ2-3, the V gene TRBV5-4; D perhaps matches TRBD2 (5 bases). Germline CDR1 reads SGHNT; CDR2 reads YYREEE (reference sequence). V was clipped by 0 bases and J by 2 bases, with 10 bases between them. This CDR3 has 15 residues. The CDR3 coding sequence is TGTGCCAGCAGCTTGGATACGGGGAACACAGATACGCAGTATTTT. Translating it yields CASSLDTGNTDTQYF.

This clonotype showed up just a few times. The rearrangement joins TRBV6-2 or TRBV6-3 to TRBJ1-5; 10 bases map to TRBD1. The V segment lost 2 bases and the J segment 6 bases; nucleotides outside the gene matches: 10. Germline V CDR1 and CDR2: MNHEY, SVGEGT. CDR3 length: 17 amino acids. The CDR3 loop is CASSYERRQGAFQPQHF. The CDR3 DNA reads TGTGCCAGCAGTTACGAGAGAAGACAGGGGGCGTTTCAGCCCCAGCATTTT.

In its sample, this clonotype was seen a few times. The chain carries TRBV10-3 and TRBJ1-1; 8 bases line up with TRBD1. J gave up 5 bases and V 4 bases, and 0 bases lay outside the gene matches. CDR1 and CDR2 (germline): ENHRY, SYGVKD. This CDR3 has 12 amino acids. The CDR3 sequence: CAISGQGTEAFF. As DNA, the CDR3 is TGTGCCATCAGTGGACAGGGGACTGAAGCTTTCTTT.

J is TRBJ2-2 and V is TRBV7-9; 14 nucleotides match TRBD2. Losses at the gene ends were 4 bases for V and 5 bases for J; bases not matched to a gene: 6. This CDR3 is built from 17 residues. The germline V gene has CDR1 SEHNR and CDR2 FQNEAQ (reference sequence). The chain's CDR3 is CASSSRTSGGRTGELFF. The CDR3 bases are TGTGCCAGCAGCTCCAGGACTAGCGGGGGGAGGACCGGGGAGCTGTTTTTT.

This clonotype was found a few times. The V call is TRBV20-1, the J call TRBJ1-5, with D possibly TRBD1 on 6 matching bases. Trimming took 3 bases from V and 7 from J, leaving 16 bases between them. CDR3 length equals 14 residues. Germline CDR1 reads DFQATT; CDR2 reads SNEGSKA (reference sequence). The CDR3: CSASHRAVGQPQHF. The CDR3 DNA is TGCAGTGCTAGCCACAGGGCGGTCGGCCAGCCCCAGCATTTT.

The V gene is TRBV14, the J gene TRBJ2-7, with D possibly TRBD1 on 6 matching bases. The V end lost 2 bases, the J end lost 2 bases, and 28 bases lay between the germline ends. CDR1 and CDR2 from the germline V gene are SGHDN and FVKESK. The CDR3 length is 20 residues. This CDR3 reads CASSQHPLLPQGLKTYEQYF. DNA for the CDR3: TGTGCCAGCAGCCAACACCCGCTATTACCCCAGGGGTTGAAGACCTACGAGCAGTACTTC. The complete variable domain, with remaining parts taken from reference TRBV14 and TRBJ2-7, reads EAGVTQFPSHSVIEKGQTVTLRCDPISGHDNLYWYRRVMGKEIKFLLHFVKESKQDESGMPNNRFLAERTGGTYSTLKVQPAELEDSGVYFCASSQHPLLPQGLKTYEQYFGPGTRLTVT.

This clonotype appeared a few times. The DNA for the CDR3 is TGTGCCAGCAGCTTGACGGATTATCAGCCCCAGCATTTT. It yields the protein CASSLTDYQPQHF. This sequence joins TRBV12-3 or TRBV12-4 and TRBJ1-5; no clear D gene. V lost 6 bases and J lost 5, with 11 bases in between. The CDR3 length is 13 residues.

The table lists this clonotype with many counts. The chain joins TRBV29-1 to TRBJ2-7, with TRBD1 identical over 11 bases. Germline V gives CDR1 SQVTM, CDR2 ANQGSEA. This CDR3 spans 11 amino acids. V was clipped by 7 bases and J by 5 bases; unmatched bases: 1. CDR3 sequence (DNA): TGCAGCGGGACAGGGGGCAACGAGCAGTACTTC. Its protein product is CSGTGGNEQYF.

The chain joins TRBV20-1 to TRBJ1-4; 7 nucleotides match TRBD1. Unmatched junction bases numbered 1, after V lost 2 bases and J lost 4 bases. Germline loops: CDR1 DFQATT, CDR2 SNEGSKA (reference sequence). CDR3 length equals 13 residues. CDR3 sequence reads: CSARTGVNEKLFF. CDR3 DNA: TGCAGTGCTAGAACAGGGGTTAATGAAAAACTGTTTTTT.

A few counts support this clonotype. This chain links TRBV12-3 or TRBV12-4 with TRBJ1-5, with 7 bases identical to TRBD1. Trimming cost V 4 bases and J 5 bases; bases outside gene matches: 8. The CDR3 spans 15 residues. CDR3 sequence reads: CASSSGEGAYQPQHF. In nucleotides, the CDR3 is TGTGCCAGCAGTTCCGGGGAGGGGGCCTATCAGCCCCAGCATTTT.

The chain links TRBV19 to TRBJ2-3; D remains ambiguous. From germline, CDR1 is LNHDA and CDR2 SQIVND (reference sequence). The CDR3 is made up of 13 amino acids. The V gene lost 1 base and the J gene lost 5 bases, with 7 bases spanning the gap. The CDR3 DNA is TGTGCCAGTAGTATAGGGCGTAGAGATACGCAGTATTTT. This encodes CASSIGRRDTQYF.

This clonotype appeared many times. The rearrangement uses TRBV6-2 or TRBV6-3 and TRBJ1-5, with 12 nucleotides matching TRBD1. V dropped 2 bases and J dropped 2; count of bases not matched to a gene: 10. Per the germline V gene, CDR1 is MNHEY and CDR2 is SVGEGT. This CDR3 is 19 amino acids long. The CDR3 loop is CASSYLGQGARKGNQPQHF. The CDR3 DNA reads as TGTGCCAGCAGTTACCTGGGACAGGGGGCGCGAAAAGGCAATCAGCCCCAGCATTTT.

V gene TRBV20-1 combines with J gene TRBJ2-1, with 7 bases aligning to TRBD2. Germline V gene sequence: CDR1 DFQATT, CDR2 SNEGSKA (reference sequence). With 3 bases clipped from V and 2 bases from J, the junction kept 4 bases outside the gene matches. CDR3 length: 14 amino acids. The CDR3 spells CSASPSGTYNEQFF. DNA for the CDR3: TGCAGTGCTAGTCCTAGCGGAACCTACAATGAGCAGTTCTTC.

This clonotype has just a few counts. The chain uses TRBV5-6 and TRBJ2-5; 9 bases are shared with TRBD1. J gave up 5 bases and V 2 bases, and 10 bases lay outside the gene matches. CDR3 length: 16 residues. Per the germline V gene, CDR1 is SGHDT and CDR2 is YYEEEE. CDR3 bases: TGTGCCAGCAGCTTAATCGCCGGACAGGGGTGGGAGACCCAGTACTTC. Amino acid sequence: CASSLIAGQGWETQYF.

The V and J genes are TRBV18 and TRBJ2-1; 9 bases match TRBD2. Germline V gene lookup returns CDR1 KGHSH and CDR2 LQKENI. This CDR3 has 15 amino acids. V lost 5 bases and J lost 5; bases outside the gene matches: 7. In DNA form, the CDR3 reads TGTGCCAGCTCAACCGGGACTAGCCGGAACAATGAGCAGTTCTTC. Translated: CASSTGTSRNNEQFF.

This clonotype was detected a few times. The chain employs TRBV18 and TRBJ2-1; D uncertain. The CDR3 has 16 amino acids. CDR1 is KGHSH and CDR2 is LQKENI in the germline V gene. V was clipped by 2 bases and J by 8 bases, with 19 bases between them. The DNA for the CDR3 is TGTGCCAGCTCACCATTCAAGGTCTACGAAGAGGATGAGCAGTTCTTC. It codes for CASSPFKVYEEDEQFF. The complete variable domain, with remaining parts taken from reference TRBV18 and TRBJ2-1, reads NAGVMQNPRHLVRRRGQEARLRCSPMKGHSHVYWYRQLPEEGLKFMVYLQKENIIDESGMPKERFSAEFPKEGPSILRIQQVVRGDSAAYFCASSPFKVYEEDEQFFGPGTRLTVL.

This clonotype has more than one count but fewer than ten. The genes are TRBV20-1 and TRBJ2-1; 8 nucleotides line up with TRBD2. With V trimmed by 6 bases and J by 7 bases, 14 bases remained unmatched. Germline V gene lookup returns CDR1 DFQATT and CDR2 SNEGSKA (reference sequence). The CDR3 is 15 residues long. The CDR3 bases are TGCAGTGCCAACCAGCGGGCGGGGGGAGGTAATGAGCAGTTCTTC. Protein sequence: CSANQRAGGGNEQFF.

This clonotype turned up a few times. This chain links TRBV11-2 with TRBJ1-1; D not certain. The V and J ends lost 3 bases and 5 bases respectively, with 16 bases between them. Germline V CDR1 and CDR2: SGHAT, FQNNGV. The CDR3 contains 15 residues. CDR3 DNA sequence: TGTGCCAGCAGCTTTAGTCCGGGGTCGGCGACTGAAGCTTTCTTT. Translation gives CASSFSPGSATEAFF.

This clonotype has at least ten counts. The chain uses TRBV29-1 and TRBJ2-5; 7 positions match TRBD1. From germline, CDR1 is SQVTM and CDR2 ANQGSEA. The J segment lost 2 bases and the V segment lost 4 bases, leaving 4 bases of the junction unmatched. The CDR3 has 13 amino acids. Written as DNA, the CDR3 is TGCAGCGTTGTAGTACAGGGGCAAGAGACCCAGTACTTC. It specifies CSVVVQGQETQYF. The entire variable domain, with the rest obtained from reference TRBV29-1 and TRBJ2-5, is as follows: SAVISQKPSRDICQRGTSLTIQCQVDSQVTMMFWYRQQPGQSLTLIATANQGSEATYESGFVIDKFPISRPNLTFSTLTVSNMSPEDSSIYLCSVVVQGQETQYFGPGTRLLVL.

At least ten counts were recorded for this clonotype. The chain has TRBV9 and TRBJ2-1; D is unclear. V was cut by 0 bases and J by 4 bases, with 5 bases left in between. The CDR3 spans 13 residues. Germline V gene lookup returns CDR1 SGDLS and CDR2 YYNGEE. CDR3 sequence: CASSVEQYNEQFF. The CDR3 nucleotides are TGTGCCAGCAGCGTAGAACAATACAATGAGCAGTTCTTC.

This clonotype occurred a few times. For the CDR3, the DNA is TGTGCCAGCAGTGAACCCCGGCTTAATTCACCCCTCCACTTT. Translation gives CASSEPRLNSPLHF. The J gene is TRBJ1-6, the V gene TRBV6-6, with D hard to call. The CDR3 is 14 amino acids. Trimming took 5 bases from V and 6 from J, leaving 11 bases between them. Germline CDR1 reads MNHNY; CDR2 reads SVGAGI (reference sequence).

The chain uses TRBV27 and TRBJ2-7, with 7 bases fitting TRBD1. From germline, CDR1 is MNHEY and CDR2 SMNVEV (reference sequence). After removal of 2 bases from V and 2 bases from J, the junction contained 15 bases not matched to a gene. The CDR3 has 18 amino acids. CDR3 in amino acids: CASSLGGFGTELPYEQYF. Written as DNA, the CDR3 is TGTGCCAGCAGTTTAGGGGGCTTCGGGACAGAACTACCCTACGAGCAGTACTTC.

The chain has TRBV6-2 or TRBV6-3 and TRBJ2-7, with 12 bases that match TRBD2. V lost 2 bases and J lost 4; bases outside the gene matches: 6. Germline CDR1 MNHEY, CDR2 SVGEGT. This CDR3 is built from 16 residues. The CDR3 loop reads CASSYLRTSGTYEQYF. The CDR3 region has the DNA TGTGCCAGCAGTTACCTAAGGACTAGCGGGACATACGAGCAGTACTTC.

The J gene is TRBJ1-6, the V gene TRBV6-1, with D maybe TRBD1 (5 bases). This CDR3 region has 16 residues. V gave up 7 bases and J gave up 0 bases, with 13 bases separating them. CDR1 MNHNS and CDR2 SASEGT come from the germline V gene. The CDR3 loop reads CASKFQGTSYNSPLHF. The CDR3 region has the DNA TGTGCCAGCAAGTTCCAGGGTACCTCCTATAATTCACCCCTCCACTTT.

The rearrangement joins TRBV5-1 to TRBJ2-7; D gene uncertain. Trimming pared 0 bases from V and 6 bases from J, leaving 7 bases between. This CDR3 comprises 12 residues. Per germline, CDR1 SGHRS and CDR2 YFSETQ. The CDR3 nucleotides are TGCGCCAGCAGCTTGGCCTTCGGCGAGCAGTACTTC. The encoded protein is CASSLAFGEQYF. The variable domain in full, with the rest retrieved from reference TRBV5-1 and TRBJ2-7, is KAGVTQTPRYLIKTRGQQVTLSCSPISGHRSVSWYQQTPGQGLQFLFEYFSETQRNKGNFPGRFSGRQFSNSRSEMNVSTLELGDSALYLCASSLAFGEQYFGPGTRLTVT.

V and J are TRBV29-1 and TRBJ2-1; perhaps TRBD2 as D (6 bases). This CDR3 spans 16 amino acids. In germline, CDR1 is SQVTM, CDR2 ANQGSEA. The germline V and J ends were trimmed by 5 bases and 2 bases, with 19 bases remaining between them. The CDR3 DNA follows: TGCAGCGTTTGGGCACCTCTAGCGCAGACCTACAATGAGCAGTTCTTC. Protein sequence: CSVWAPLAQTYNEQFF.